Listed below are T cell receptor beta chains from one sample, sequenced in a study of T cells after somatic rescue of genetic block. The method was immunoSEQ multiplex PCR; TCRdb's version includes in-frame clones alone and lacks a portion of them. The sample consists of 9,000 to 10,000 clones, roughly 74% of them appearing once. Sequencing used peripheral blood mononuclear cells (PBMCs). The receptors come from a boy younger than 18. CDR3s include the opening cysteine and the closing phenylalanine or tryptophan. The order of the fields is J gene, V gene, D gene, clone size, CDR3 protein, CDR3 DNA. D genes are given only for firm matches. Some rows mark clone size as missing; the rest say once, few, many or name a class of expanded clone.

TRBJ2-7	TRBV5-1	TRBD1	NA	CASSLGGTGYEQYF	TGCGCCAGCAGCTTGGGTGGGACAGGCTACGAGCAGTACTTC
TRBJ2-7	TRBV6-5	NA	NA	CASSYSGHQNEQYF	TGTGCCAGCAGTTACTCCGGACACCAGAACGAGCAGTACTTC
TRBJ1-6	TRBV15	NA	NA	CATSNSRGGRSPLHF	TGTGCCACCAGCAATAGTAGAGGGGGTCGGTCACCCCTCCACTTT
TRBJ2-2	TRBV7-3	NA	NA	CASSLGGQVNTGELFF	TGTGCCAGCAGCTTGGGTGGGCAGGTGAACACCGGGGAGCTGTTTTTT
TRBJ1-3	TRBV23-1	NA	NA	CASSPLYLGASGNTIYF	TGCGCCAGCAGTCCCCTTTATTTGGGTGCCTCTGGAAACACCATATATTTT
TRBJ2-6	TRBV11-2	NA	NA	CASSKMKQQSRANVLTF	TGTGCCAGCAGCAAAATGAAGCAACAAAGTCGGGCCAACGTCCTGACTTTC
TRBJ2-6	TRBV7-8	NA	few	CASTLRGGGANVLTF	TGTGCCAGCACCCTCCGGGGTGGTGGGGCCAACGTCCTGACTTTC
TRBJ2-5	TRBV7-9	NA	once	CASSLVLETQYF	TGTGCCAGCAGCTTAGTTCTTGAGACCCAGTACTTC
TRBJ2-2	TRBV7-9	NA	few	CASSLVTVTGELFF	TGTGCCAGCAGCTTAGTGACCGTTACCGGGGAGCTGTTTTTT
TRBJ2-7	TRBV7-2	NA	NA	CASSFGVSYEQYF	TGTGCCAGCAGCTTCGGGGTCTCCTACGAGCAGTACTTC
TRBJ2-3	TRBV6-1	TRBD2	NA	CASSGSGTRPDTQYF	TGTGCCAGCAGTGGTTCCGGGACTAGGCCAGATACGCAGTATTTT
TRBJ2-1	TRBV7-9	NA	once	CASSPSERGYNEQFF	TGTGCCAGCAGTCCTAGCGAGAGGGGGTACAATGAGCAGTTCTTC
TRBJ2-7	TRBV7-8	NA	NA	CASSFQNRQLSYEQYF	TGTGCCAGCAGCTTCCAGAACCGACAGCTTTCCTACGAGCAGTACTTC
TRBJ1-4	TRBV28	TRBD1	NA	CASSLARGVTNEKLFF	TGTGCCAGCAGTTTAGCCAGGGGGGTAACTAATGAAAAACTGTTTTTT
TRBJ2-3	TRBV10-1	TRBD2	NA	CASMKRGGRYTDTQYF	TGCGCCAGCATGAAACGGGGGGGCCGGTACACAGATACGCAGTATTTT
TRBJ2-3	TRBV4-1	TRBD2	NA	CASSQDRAGADSSTDTQYF	TGCGCCAGCAGCCAAGACAGAGCGGGGGCTGACTCTAGCACAGATACGCAGTATTTT
TRBJ2-3	TRBV27	TRBD2	once	CASSLRGLAGISDTQYF	TGTGCCAGCAGTTTAAGGGGGCTAGCGGGGATCTCAGATACGCAGTATTTT
TRBJ2-7	TRBV20-1	NA	NA	CSGVSGYEQYF	TGCAGTGGGGTCTCCGGCTACGAGCAGTACTTC
TRBJ2-6	TRBV25-1	NA	NA	CASSGGYSGANVLTF	TGTGCCAGCAGTGGAGGATACTCTGGGGCCAACGTCCTGACTTTC
TRBJ2-3	TRBV18	NA	NA	CASSPTSTDTQYF	TGTGCCAGCTCGCCGACTAGCACAGATACGCAGTATTTT
TRBJ2-3	TRBV11-2	TRBD1	NA	CASGDRGGVTDTQYF	TGTGCCAGCGGCGACAGGGGGGGAGTAACAGATACGCAGTATTTT
TRBJ1-2	TRBV6-1	NA	NA	CASSDAYFRGRGYTF	TGTGCCAGCAGTGATGCTTATTTTAGGGGGAGAGGCTACACCTTC
TRBJ2-2	TRBV18	NA	NA	CASSQGANTGELFF	TGTGCCAGCTCACAGGGGGCGAACACCGGGGAGCTGTTTTTT
TRBJ2-7	TRBV25-1	NA	NA	CASSGQGARSEQYF	TGTGCCAGCAGTGGCCAAGGGGCGCGTAGCGAGCAGTACTTC
TRBJ2-2	TRBV18	TRBD2	NA	CASSFQLGTSGTGELFF	TGTGCCAGCTCTTTTCAGCTCGGGACTAGCGGTACCGGGGAGCTGTTTTTT
TRBJ1-1	TRBV18	NA	NA	CASSPPVQNTEAFF	TGTGCCAGCTCACCACCGGTGCAGAACACTGAAGCTTTCTTT
TRBJ2-3	TRBV28	NA	NA	CASNGRITDTQYF	TGTGCCAGCAATGGCAGGATCACAGATACGCAGTATTTT
TRBJ2-5	TRBV5-1	NA	NA	CASSLDRETQYF	TGCGCCAGCAGCTTGGATCGGGAGACCCAGTACTTC
TRBJ1-3	TRBV6-5	NA	NA	CASSYSQVPSGNTIYF	TGTGCCAGCAGTTACTCCCAGGTTCCCTCTGGAAACACCATATATTTT
TRBJ1-6	TRBV5-5	TRBD1	NA	CASSWDRDYSPLHF	TGTGCCAGCAGTTGGGACAGGGACTATTCACCCCTCCACTTT
TRBJ2-7	TRBV6-5	NA	NA	CASSFRIRGYEQYF	TGTGCCAGCAGTTTCAGGATAAGGGGCTACGAGCAGTACTTC
TRBJ1-5	TRBV27	NA	NA	CASSLRAGSNQPQHF	TGTGCCAGCAGTTTAAGGGCAGGTAGCAATCAGCCCCAGCATTTT
TRBJ2-7	TRBV10-3	TRBD1	medium-sized	CAISSSGQGDEQYF	TGTGCCATCAGTTCCTCGGGACAGGGGGACGAGCAGTACTTC
TRBJ2-5	TRBV9	TRBD2	NA	CASSLGLAGETQYF	TGTGCCAGCAGCCTCGGACTAGCGGGGGAGACCCAGTACTTC
TRBJ2-2	TRBV28	NA	few	CASSLLFLQGRTGELFF	TGTGCCAGCAGTTTATTGTTCTTACAGGGGAGGACCGGGGAGCTGTTTTTT
TRBJ2-1	TRBV20-1	NA	NA	CSARPSREQFF	TGCAGTGCTAGACCTAGCCGTGAGCAGTTCTTC
TRBJ2-7	TRBV11-3	NA	NA	CASSLDSSYEQYF	TGTGCCAGCAGCTTAGATTCAAGTTACGAGCAGTACTTC
TRBJ1-1	TRBV10-1	NA	NA	CASSRWRNTEAFF	TGCGCCAGCAGCCGTTGGAGGAACACTGAAGCTTTCTTT
TRBJ1-2	TRBV30	NA	once	CAWSVGGGGNYGYTF	TGTGCCTGGAGTGTAGGAGGGGGGGGGAACTATGGCTACACCTTC
TRBJ2-5	TRBV23-1	NA	few	CASSHYRIQETQYF	TGCGCCAGCAGTCATTACAGGATCCAAGAGACCCAGTACTTC
TRBJ2-1	TRBV5-4	TRBD2	NA	CASSSGLAGYSYNEQFF	TGTGCCAGCAGCTCCGGACTAGCGGGATACTCCTACAATGAGCAGTTCTTC
TRBJ1-1	TRBV5-1	TRBD1	medium-sized	CASSLGGGMSTEAFF	TGCGCCAGCAGCTTGGGAGGGGGCATGAGCACTGAAGCTTTCTTT
TRBJ1-2	TRBV7-9	NA	NA	CASYAGNEGYTF	TGTGCCAGCTATGCAGGGAACGAGGGCTACACCTTC
TRBJ1-5	TRBV28	NA	NA	CASSLTRGGKPQHF	TGTGCCAGCAGTTTAACTAGAGGGGGGAAGCCCCAGCATTTT
TRBJ2-3	TRBV11-2	NA	NA	CASSLLDTQYF	TGTGCCAGCAGCTTATTAGATACGCAGTATTTT
TRBJ2-3	TRBV2	TRBD1	NA	CASSVSQGAPDTQYF	TGTGCCAGCAGTGTCTCACAGGGGGCACCAGATACGCAGTATTTT
TRBJ1-1	TRBV6-5	NA	few	CASLDISNTEAFF	TGTGCCAGTTTGGACATATCGAACACTGAAGCTTTCTTT
TRBJ1-5	TRBV27	TRBD1	NA	CASSPYLFDRGHNQPQHF	TGTGCCAGCAGTCCCTATCTCTTTGACAGGGGACACAATCAGCCCCAGCATTTT
TRBJ1-2	TRBV5-1	TRBD1	NA	CASSVRQGAGGYTF	TGCGCCAGCAGCGTCCGACAGGGGGCTGGAGGCTACACCTTC